This paragraph reports one TCR beta chain. What it binds is unknown. This specimen belongs to a study of post-analysis software for immune sequencing data. General study results and limits: Normalized Chao1 diversity was significantly reduced in patients versus controls. Among a handful of TRBV segments more frequent in patients than controls were TRBV5-6, TRBV5-1 and TRBV20-1.

The germline V gene encodes CDR1 SGHVS and CDR2 FQNEAQ. There are 14 residues in the CDR3. V was clipped by 7 bases and J by 2 bases; unmatched bases: 5. Prepared TCR beta cDNA libraries contained unique molecular identifiers. Each sample of roughly 0.9 to 11 million input T cells yielded roughly 0.5 million cDNA molecules, so each molecule approximated one T cell. TCRdb redid the calling of the PCR reads with MiXCR, one entry per CDR3 protein. The table has 600,000 to 700,000 distinct CDR3 sequences, approximately 60% seen once. The TCR comes from a girl aged 2 to 10 with multiple sclerosis. Sequenced material: blood. The chain uses TRBV7-8 and TRBJ2-5; 9 nucleotides line up with TRBD2. The chain's CDR3 is CASNLAGPQETQYF. The DNA for the CDR3 is TGTGCCAGCAACCTAGCGGGACCACAAGAGACCCAGTACTTC.